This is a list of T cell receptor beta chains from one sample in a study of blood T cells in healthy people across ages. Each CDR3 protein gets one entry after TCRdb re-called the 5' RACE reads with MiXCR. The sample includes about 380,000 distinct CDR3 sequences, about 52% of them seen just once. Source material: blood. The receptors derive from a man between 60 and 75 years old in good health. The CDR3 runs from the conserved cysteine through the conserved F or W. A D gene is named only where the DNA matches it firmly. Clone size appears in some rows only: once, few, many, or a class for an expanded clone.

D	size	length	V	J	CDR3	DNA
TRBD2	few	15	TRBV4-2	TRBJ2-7	CASSPRGLAGGEQYF	TGTGCCAGCAGCCCTCGGGGACTAGCGGGGGGGGAGCAGTACTTC
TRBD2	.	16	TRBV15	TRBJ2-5	CATSRELAGGARTQYF	TGTGCCACCAGCAGAGAACTAGCGGGGGGGGCAAGGACCCAGTACTTC
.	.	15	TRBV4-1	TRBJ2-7	CASSQDGRTYNEQYF	TGCGCCAGCAGCCAAGATGGTAGGACCTACAATGAGCAGTACTTC
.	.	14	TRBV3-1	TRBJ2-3	CASSQDQATDTQYF	TGTGCCAGCAGCCAAGACCAGGCCACAGATACGCAGTATTTT
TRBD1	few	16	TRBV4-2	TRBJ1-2	CASSRAAGQGIEGYTF	TGTGCCAGCAGCCGTGCGGCGGGACAGGGGATCGAGGGCTACACCTTC
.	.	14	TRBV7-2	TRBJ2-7	CASSLEWWDYEQYF	TGTGCCAGCAGCTTAGAGTGGTGGGACTACGAGCAGTACTTC
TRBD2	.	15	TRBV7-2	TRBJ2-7	CASSANSGTLYEQYF	TGTGCCAGCAGCGCTAATAGCGGGACACTCTACGAGCAGTACTTC
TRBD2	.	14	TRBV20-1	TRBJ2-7	CSALSGTSSYEQYF	TGCAGTGCCCTGAGCGGGACTAGCTCCTACGAGCAGTACTTC
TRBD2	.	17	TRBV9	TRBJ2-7	CASSVGGESGMMNEQYF	TGTGCCAGCAGCGTAGGGGGGGAAAGCGGGATGATGAACGAGCAGTACTTC
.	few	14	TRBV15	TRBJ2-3	CAVRGPASTDTQYF	TGTGCCGTACGGGGACCGGCTAGCACAGATACGCAGTATTTT
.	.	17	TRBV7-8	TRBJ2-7	CASSLVITASVPYEQYF	TGTGCCAGCAGCTTAGTGATAACGGCTAGCGTCCCCTACGAGCAGTACTTC
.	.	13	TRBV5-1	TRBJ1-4	CASSRDEGEKLFF	TGCGCCAGCAGCCGGGATGAGGGCGAAAAACTGTTTTTT
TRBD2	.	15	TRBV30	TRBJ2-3	CAWSVQTGGTDTQYF	TGTGCCTGGAGTGTACAGACGGGAGGGACAGATACGCAGTATTTT
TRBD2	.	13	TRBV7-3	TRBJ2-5	CVSSSLAEETQYF	TGTGTCAGCAGTTCACTAGCGGAAGAGACCCAGTACTTC
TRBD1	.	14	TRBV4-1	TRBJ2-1	CASSPEAGGGEQFF	TGCGCCAGCAGCCCCGAGGCAGGGGGCGGTGAGCAGTTCTTC
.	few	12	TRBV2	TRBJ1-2	CASLGSTFGYTF	TGTGCCAGCCTCGGCAGTACCTTTGGCTACACCTTC
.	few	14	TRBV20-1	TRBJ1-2	CSARDLGFDYGYTF	TGCAGTGCTAGAGATCTCGGGTTTGACTATGGCTACACCTTC
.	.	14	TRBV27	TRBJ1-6	CASSFRNYNSPLHF	TGTGCCAGCAGTTTTAGAAACTATAATTCACCCCTCCACTTT
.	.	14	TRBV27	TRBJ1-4	CASRSGGPKEKLFF	TGTGCCAGCAGATCGGGGGGCCCAAAGGAAAAACTGTTTTTT
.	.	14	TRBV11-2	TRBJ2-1	CASSVLDPRHEQFF	TGTGCCAGCAGCGTCTTGGACCCGAGACATGAGCAGTTCTTC
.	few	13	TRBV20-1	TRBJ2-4	CSAVGDGTNIQYF	TGCAGTGCAGTCGGGGACGGAACAAACATTCAGTACTTC
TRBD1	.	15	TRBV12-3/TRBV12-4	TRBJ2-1	CASTPPGTAYNEQFF	TGTGCCAGCACCCCTCCTGGGACAGCTTACAATGAGCAGTTCTTC
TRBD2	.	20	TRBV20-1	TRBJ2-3	CSARDPRQPRTSEKGGSQYF	TGCAGTGCTAGAGACCCCCGACAGCCGCGGACTAGCGAGAAAGGGGGATCGCAGTATTTT
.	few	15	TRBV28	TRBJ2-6	CASTSGSPGANVLTF	TGTGCCAGCACCTCCGGAAGCCCTGGGGCCAACGTCCTGACTTTC
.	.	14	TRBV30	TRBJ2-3	CAWSLGGSTDTQYF	TGTGCCTGGAGCCTTGGGGGGAGCACAGATACGCAGTATTTT
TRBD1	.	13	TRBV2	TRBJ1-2	CASSDTGTGYNTF	TGTGCCAGCAGTGACACCGGGACAGGGTACAACACCTTC
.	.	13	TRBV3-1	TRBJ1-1	CASSPDPYTEAFF	TGTGCCAGCAGCCCTGACCCCTACACTGAAGCTTTCTTT
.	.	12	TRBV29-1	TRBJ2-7	CSAARGAHEQYF	TGCAGCGCCGCCCGAGGGGCCCACGAGCAGTACTTC
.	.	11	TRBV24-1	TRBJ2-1	CATGHYNEQFF	TGTGCCACCGGACATTACAATGAGCAGTTCTTC
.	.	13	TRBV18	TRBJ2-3	CASSPQFADTQYF	TGTGCCAGCTCACCACAATTCGCGGATACGCAGTATTTT
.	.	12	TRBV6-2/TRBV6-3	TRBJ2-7	CASTKDYNEQYF	TGTGCCAGCACTAAAGACTACAACGAGCAGTACTTC
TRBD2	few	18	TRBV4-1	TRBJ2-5	CASSQDLGLAGGQETQYF	TGCGCCAGCAGCCAAGATTTGGGACTAGCGGGAGGTCAAGAGACCCAGTACTTC
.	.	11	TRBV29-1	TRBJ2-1	CSVEGVETQFF	TGCAGCGTTGAGGGGGTCGAGACCCAGTTCTTC
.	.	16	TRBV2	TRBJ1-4	CASIRSAGVAVEKLFF	TGTGCCAGCATCCGCTCTGCGGGGGTTGCGGTCGAAAAACTGTTTTTT
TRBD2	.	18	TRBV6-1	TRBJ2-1	CASSGRKAGGLDYNEQFF	TGTGCCAGCAGTGGACGTAAAGCGGGGGGTCTAGACTACAATGAGCAGTTCTTC
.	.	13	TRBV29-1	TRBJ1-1	CSVEDLGGTEAFF	TGCAGCGTTGAAGATCTCGGGGGCACTGAAGCTTTCTTT
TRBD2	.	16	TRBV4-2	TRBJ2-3	CASSLMGGRGTDTQYF	TGTGCCAGCAGCCTCATGGGCGGGAGAGGGACAGATACGCAGTATTTT
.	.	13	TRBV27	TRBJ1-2	CASSSDSFDGYTF	TGTGCCAGCAGTTCTGATTCCTTCGATGGCTACACCTTC
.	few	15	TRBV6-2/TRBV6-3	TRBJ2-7	CASSYFAGREGEQYF	TGTGCCAGCAGTTACTTCGCGGGGAGAGAAGGCGAGCAGTACTTC
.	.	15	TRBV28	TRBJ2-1	CASRPPGRNSNEQFF	TGTGCCAGCAGGCCTCCAGGGAGGAATAGCAATGAGCAGTTCTTC
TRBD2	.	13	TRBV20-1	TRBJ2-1	CSADAGGWDEQFF	TGCAGTGCCGACGCGGGAGGGTGGGATGAGCAGTTCTTC
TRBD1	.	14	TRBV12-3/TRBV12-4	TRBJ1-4	CASSKGQGRQKLFF	TGTGCCAGCAGCAAGGGACAGGGACGTCAAAAACTGTTTTTT
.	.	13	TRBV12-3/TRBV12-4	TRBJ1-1	CASSVRVNTEAFF	TGTGCCAGCAGTGTCAGGGTGAACACTGAAGCTTTCTTT
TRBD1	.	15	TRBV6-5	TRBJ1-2	CASSEGQTVGWSYTF	TGTGCCAGCAGTGAGGGACAGACGGTCGGCTGGAGCTACACCTTC
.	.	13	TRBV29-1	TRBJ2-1	CSVVHSGRNEQFF	TGCAGCGTTGTCCATTCGGGGAGGAATGAGCAGTTCTTC
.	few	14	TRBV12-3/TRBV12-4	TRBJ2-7	CASLSADSTYEQYF	TGTGCCAGCCTATCAGCGGACAGCACCTACGAGCAGTACTTC
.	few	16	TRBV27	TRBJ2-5	CASSLEGRRRRETQYF	TGTGCCAGCAGTTTAGAGGGGCGCCGGCGGAGAGAGACCCAGTACTTC
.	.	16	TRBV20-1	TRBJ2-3	CSARDATWGSTDTQYF	TGCAGTGCTAGAGACGCAACGTGGGGGAGCACAGATACGCAGTATTTT
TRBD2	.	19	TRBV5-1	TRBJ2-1	CASSPAFNPTSGDYNEQFF	TGCGCCAGCAGCCCGGCCTTTAACCCTACTAGCGGGGATTACAATGAGCAGTTCTTC
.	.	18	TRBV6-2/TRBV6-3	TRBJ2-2	CTSSYSGRGRFNTGELFF	TGTACCAGCAGTTACTCGGGGCGAGGGCGGTTTAACACCGGGGAGCTGTTTTTT
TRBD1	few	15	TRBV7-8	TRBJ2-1	CASRARDSTYNEQFF	TGTGCCAGCAGGGCCCGGGACAGCACGTACAATGAGCAGTTCTTC
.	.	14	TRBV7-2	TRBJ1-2	CASSSYLLGDGYTF	TGTGCCAGCAGCTCCTATCTGCTGGGGGATGGCTACACCTTC